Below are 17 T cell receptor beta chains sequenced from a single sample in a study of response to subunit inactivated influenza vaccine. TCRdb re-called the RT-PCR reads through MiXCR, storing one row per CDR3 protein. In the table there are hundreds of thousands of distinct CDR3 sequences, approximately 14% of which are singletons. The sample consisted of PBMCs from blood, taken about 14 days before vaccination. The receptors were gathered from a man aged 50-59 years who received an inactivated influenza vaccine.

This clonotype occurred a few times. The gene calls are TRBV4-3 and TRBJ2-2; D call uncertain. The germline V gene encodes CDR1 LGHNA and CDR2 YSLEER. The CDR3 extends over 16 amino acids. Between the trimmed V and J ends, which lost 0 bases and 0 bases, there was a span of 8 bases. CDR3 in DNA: TGCGCCAGCAGCCAAGAGACACCTGCGAACACCGGGGAGCTGTTTTTT. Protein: CASSQETPANTGELFF.

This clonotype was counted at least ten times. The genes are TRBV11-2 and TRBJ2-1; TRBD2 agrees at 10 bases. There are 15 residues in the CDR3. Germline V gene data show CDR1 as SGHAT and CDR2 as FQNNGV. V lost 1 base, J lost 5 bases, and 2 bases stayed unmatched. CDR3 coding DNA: TGTGCCAGCAGCTTAGTTACTAGCGGGAACAATGAGCAGTTCTTC. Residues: CASSLVTSGNNEQFF.

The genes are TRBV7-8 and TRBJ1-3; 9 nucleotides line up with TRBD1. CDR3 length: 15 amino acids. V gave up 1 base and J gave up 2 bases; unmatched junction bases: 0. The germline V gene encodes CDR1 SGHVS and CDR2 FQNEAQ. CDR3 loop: CASSLDRGPGNTIYF. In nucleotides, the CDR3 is TGTGCCAGCAGCTTAGACAGGGGGCCTGGAAACACCATATATTTT.

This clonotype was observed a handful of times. The CDR3 region has the DNA TGTGCCAGCAGCTCCGGGACAGGAATGGGCAATCAGCCCCAGCATTTT. Translation gives CASSSGTGMGNQPQHF. V gene TRBV5-8 combines with J gene TRBJ1-5; 8 nucleotides line up with TRBD1. Germline V gene lookup returns CDR1 SGHTS and CDR2 YDEGEE. The trim removed 3 bases at V and 2 bases at J, leaving 7 bases unmatched. The CDR3 has 16 residues. Filled out from reference TRBV5-8 and TRBJ1-5, the complete variable domain reads EAGVTQSPTHLIKTRGQQATLRCSPISGHTSVYWYQQALGLGLQFLLWYDEGEERNRGNFPPRFSGRQFPNYSSELNVNALELEDSALYLCASSSGTGMGNQPQHFGDGTRLSIL.

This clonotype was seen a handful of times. CDR3 in amino acids: CASSQGGGGASTDTQYF. In nucleotides, the CDR3 is TGCGCCAGCAGCCAAGGCGGGGGGGGGGCTAGCACAGATACGCAGTATTTT. The chain uses TRBV4-3 and TRBJ2-3; TRBD2 matches at 9 bases. CDR3 length equals 17 residues. Germline values: CDR1 LGHNA, CDR2 YSLEER. With 1 base clipped from V and 0 bases from J, the junction kept 5 bases outside the gene matches.

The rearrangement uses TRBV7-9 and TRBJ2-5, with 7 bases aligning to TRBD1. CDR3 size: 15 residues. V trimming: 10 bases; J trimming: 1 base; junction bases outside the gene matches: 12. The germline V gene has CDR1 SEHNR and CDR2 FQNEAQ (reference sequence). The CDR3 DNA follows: TGTGCCACAGCGCGACAGGGAAGTCTCCAAGAGACCCAGTACTTC. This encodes CATARQGSLQETQYF. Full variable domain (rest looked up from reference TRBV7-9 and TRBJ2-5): DTGVSQNPRHKITKRGQNVTFRCDPISEHNRLYWYRQTLGQGPEFLTYFQNEAQLEKSRLLSDRFSAERPKGSFSTLEIQRTEQGDSAMYLCATARQGSLQETQYFGPGTRLLVL.

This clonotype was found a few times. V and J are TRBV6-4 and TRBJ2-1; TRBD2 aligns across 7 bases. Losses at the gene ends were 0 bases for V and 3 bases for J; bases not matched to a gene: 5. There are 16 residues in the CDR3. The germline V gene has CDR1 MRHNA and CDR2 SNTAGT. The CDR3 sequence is CASSDSAGVSYNEQFF. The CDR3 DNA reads TGTGCCAGCAGTGACTCTGCGGGGGTGAGCTACAATGAGCAGTTCTTC.

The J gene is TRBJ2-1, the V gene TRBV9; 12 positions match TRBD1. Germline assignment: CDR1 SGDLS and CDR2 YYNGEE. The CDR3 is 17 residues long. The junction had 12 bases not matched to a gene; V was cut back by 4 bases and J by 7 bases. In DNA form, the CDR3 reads TGTGCCAGCAGCCCCACCGGGACAGGGGGCGCAGGTAATGAGCAGTTCTTC. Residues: CASSPTGTGGAGNEQFF.

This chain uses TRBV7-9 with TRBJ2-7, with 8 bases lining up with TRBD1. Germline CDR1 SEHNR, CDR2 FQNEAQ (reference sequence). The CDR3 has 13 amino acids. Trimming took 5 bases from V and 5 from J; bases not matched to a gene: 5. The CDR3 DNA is TGTGCCAGCAGCCCCTCAGGGGGCGACGAGCAGTACTTC. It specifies CASSPSGGDEQYF. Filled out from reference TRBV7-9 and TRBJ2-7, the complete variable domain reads DTGVSQNPRHKITKRGQNVTFRCDPISEHNRLYWYRQTLGQGPEFLTYFQNEAQLEKSRLLSDRFSAERPKGSFSTLEIQRTEQGDSAMYLCASSPSGGDEQYFGPGTRLTVT.

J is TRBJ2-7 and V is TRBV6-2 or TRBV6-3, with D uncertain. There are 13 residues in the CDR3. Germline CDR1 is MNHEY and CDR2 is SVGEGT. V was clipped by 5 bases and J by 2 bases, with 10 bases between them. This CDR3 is CASSTHYTYEQYF. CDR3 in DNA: TGTGCCAGCAGTACCCATTATACCTACGAGCAGTACTTC.

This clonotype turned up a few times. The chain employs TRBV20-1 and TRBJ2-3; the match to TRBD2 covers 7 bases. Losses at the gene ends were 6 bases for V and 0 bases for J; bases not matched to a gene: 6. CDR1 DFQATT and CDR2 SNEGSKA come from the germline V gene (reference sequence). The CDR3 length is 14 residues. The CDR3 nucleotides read TGCAGTGCCCAGTACGGGGGGAGCACAGATACGCAGTATTTT. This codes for CSAQYGGSTDTQYF.

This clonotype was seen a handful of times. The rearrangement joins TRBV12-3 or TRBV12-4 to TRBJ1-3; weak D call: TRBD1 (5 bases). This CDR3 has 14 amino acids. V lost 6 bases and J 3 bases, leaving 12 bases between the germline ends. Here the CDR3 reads CASSPLGVGNTIYF. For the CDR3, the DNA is TGTGCCAGCAGCCCCTTGGGGGTTGGAAACACCATATATTTT.

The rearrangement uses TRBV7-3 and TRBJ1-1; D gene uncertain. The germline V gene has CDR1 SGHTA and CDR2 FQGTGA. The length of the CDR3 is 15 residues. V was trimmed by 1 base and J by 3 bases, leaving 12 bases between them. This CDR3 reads CASSLISRRDTEAFF. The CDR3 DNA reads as TGTGCCAGCAGCTTAATCAGTAGGAGGGACACTGAAGCTTTCTTT.

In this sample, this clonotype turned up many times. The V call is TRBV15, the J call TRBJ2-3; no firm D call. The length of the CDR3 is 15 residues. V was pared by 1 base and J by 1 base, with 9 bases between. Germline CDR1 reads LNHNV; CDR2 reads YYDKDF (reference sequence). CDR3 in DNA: TGTGCCACCAGCAGAGGAACGACTCGCACAGATACGCAGTATTTT. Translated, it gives CATSRGTTRTDTQYF.

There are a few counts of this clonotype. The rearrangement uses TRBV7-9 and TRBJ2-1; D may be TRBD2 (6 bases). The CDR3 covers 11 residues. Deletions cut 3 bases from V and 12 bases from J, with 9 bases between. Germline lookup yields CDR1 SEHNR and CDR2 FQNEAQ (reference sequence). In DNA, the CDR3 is TGTGCCAGCAGCTTTGGGACTGCGCAGTTCTTC. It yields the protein CASSFGTAQFF.

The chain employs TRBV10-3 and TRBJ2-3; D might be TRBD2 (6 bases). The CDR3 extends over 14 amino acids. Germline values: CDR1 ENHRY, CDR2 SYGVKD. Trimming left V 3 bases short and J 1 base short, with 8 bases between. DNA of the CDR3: TGTGCCATCAGTGAAGTAGCGGGCACAGATACGCAGTATTTT. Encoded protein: CAISEVAGTDTQYF.

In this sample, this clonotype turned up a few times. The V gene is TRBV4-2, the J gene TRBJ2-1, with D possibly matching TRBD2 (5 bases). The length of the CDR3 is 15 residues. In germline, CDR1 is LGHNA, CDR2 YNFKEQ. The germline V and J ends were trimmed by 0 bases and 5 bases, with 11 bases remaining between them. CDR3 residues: CASSQERASNNEQFF. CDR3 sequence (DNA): TGTGCCAGCAGCCAAGAGAGGGCTAGCAACAATGAGCAGTTCTTC.